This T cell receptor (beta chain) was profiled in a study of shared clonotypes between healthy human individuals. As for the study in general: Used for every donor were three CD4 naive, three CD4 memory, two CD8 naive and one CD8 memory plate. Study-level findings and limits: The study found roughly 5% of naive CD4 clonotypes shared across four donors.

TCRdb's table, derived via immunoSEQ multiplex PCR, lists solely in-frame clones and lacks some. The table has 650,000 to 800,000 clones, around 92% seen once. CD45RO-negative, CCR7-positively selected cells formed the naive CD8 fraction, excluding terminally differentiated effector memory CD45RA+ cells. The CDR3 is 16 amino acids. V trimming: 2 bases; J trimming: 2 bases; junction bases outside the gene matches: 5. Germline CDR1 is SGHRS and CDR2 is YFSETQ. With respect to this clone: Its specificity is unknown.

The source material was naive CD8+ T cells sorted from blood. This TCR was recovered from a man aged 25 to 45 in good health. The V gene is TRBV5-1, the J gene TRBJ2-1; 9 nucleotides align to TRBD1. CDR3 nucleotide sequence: TGCGCCAGCAGCTTCGGACAGGGGATACCCTACAATGAGCAGTTCTTC. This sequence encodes CASSFGQGIPYNEQFF.